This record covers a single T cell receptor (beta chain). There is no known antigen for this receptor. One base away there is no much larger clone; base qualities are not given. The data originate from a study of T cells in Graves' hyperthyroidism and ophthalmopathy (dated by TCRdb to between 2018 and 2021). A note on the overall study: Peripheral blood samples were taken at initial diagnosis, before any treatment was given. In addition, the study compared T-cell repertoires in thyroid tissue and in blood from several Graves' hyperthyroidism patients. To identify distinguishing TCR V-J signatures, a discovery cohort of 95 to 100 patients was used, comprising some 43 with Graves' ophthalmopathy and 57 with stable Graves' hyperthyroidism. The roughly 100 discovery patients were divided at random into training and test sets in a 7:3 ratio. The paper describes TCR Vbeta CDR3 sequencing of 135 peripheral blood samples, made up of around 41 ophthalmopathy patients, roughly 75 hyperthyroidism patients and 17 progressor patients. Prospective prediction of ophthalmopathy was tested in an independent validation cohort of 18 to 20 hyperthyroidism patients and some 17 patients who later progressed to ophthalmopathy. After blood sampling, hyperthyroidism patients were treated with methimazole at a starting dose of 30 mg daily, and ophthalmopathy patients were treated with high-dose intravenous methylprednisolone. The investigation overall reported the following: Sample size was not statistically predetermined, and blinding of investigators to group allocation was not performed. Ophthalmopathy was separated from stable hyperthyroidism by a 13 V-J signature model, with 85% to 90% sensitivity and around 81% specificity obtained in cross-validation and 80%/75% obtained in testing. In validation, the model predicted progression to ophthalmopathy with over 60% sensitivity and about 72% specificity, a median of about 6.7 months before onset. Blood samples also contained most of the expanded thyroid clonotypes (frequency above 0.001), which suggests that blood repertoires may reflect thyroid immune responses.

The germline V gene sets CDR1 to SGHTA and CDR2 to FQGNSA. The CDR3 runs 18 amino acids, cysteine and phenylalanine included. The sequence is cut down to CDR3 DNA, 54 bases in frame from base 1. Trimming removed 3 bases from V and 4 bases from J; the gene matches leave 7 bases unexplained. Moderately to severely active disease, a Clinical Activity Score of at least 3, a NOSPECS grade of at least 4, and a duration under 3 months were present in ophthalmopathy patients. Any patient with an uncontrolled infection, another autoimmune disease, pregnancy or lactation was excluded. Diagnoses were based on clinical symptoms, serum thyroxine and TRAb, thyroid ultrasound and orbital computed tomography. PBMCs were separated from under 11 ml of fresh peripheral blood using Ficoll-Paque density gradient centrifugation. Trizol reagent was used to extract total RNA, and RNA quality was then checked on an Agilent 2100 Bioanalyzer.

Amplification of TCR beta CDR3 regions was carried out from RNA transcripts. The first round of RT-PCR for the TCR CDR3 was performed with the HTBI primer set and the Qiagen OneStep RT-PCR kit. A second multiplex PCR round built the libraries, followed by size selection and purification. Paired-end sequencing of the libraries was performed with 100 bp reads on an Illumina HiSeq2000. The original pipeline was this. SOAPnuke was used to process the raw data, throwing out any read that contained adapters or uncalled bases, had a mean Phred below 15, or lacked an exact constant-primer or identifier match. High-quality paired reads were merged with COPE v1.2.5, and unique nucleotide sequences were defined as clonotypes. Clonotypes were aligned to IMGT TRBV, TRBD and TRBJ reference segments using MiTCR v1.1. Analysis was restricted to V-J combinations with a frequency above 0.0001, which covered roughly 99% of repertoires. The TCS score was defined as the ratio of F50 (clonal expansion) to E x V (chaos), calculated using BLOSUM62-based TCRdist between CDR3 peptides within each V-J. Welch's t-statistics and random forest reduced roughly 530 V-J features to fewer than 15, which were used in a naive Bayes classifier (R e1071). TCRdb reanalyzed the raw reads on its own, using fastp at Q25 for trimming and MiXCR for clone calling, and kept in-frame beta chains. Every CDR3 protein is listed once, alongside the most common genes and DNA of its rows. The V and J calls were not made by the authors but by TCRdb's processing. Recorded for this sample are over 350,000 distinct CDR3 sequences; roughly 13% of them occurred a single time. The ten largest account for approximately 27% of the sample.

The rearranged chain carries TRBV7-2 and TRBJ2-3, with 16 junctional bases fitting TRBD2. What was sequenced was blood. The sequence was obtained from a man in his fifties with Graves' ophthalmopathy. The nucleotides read TGTGCCAGCAGCTTGGCCCCGGGACTAGCGGGAGGGTCAGATACGCAGTATTTT. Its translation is CASSLAPGLAGGSDTQYF.